This T cell receptor (beta chain) is drawn from a study of blood T cell repertoires in COVID-19. As for the study in general: Nucleic acid was either cDNA or gDNA, and it came from T cells, B-cell-depleted T cells, or PBMCs.

As handled by the study authors: Reference gene primer amplification gave nucleated cell count estimates. The repertoire was sequenced with immunoSEQ multiplex PCR; TCRdb's copy has only in-frame clones and lacks some. The V and J calls and clone size were taken over from that table, and D and trimming were inferred from the DNA. The sample holds about 52,000 clones; roughly 91% are singletons and the top ten take 7.5% to 10%. The specimen sequenced was peripheral blood. This TCR came from an older man with active or convalescent COVID-19.

This CDR3 reads CASSWGQASSYNSPLHF. DNA of the CDR3: TGCGCCAGCAGCTGGGGACAGGCGAGCTCCTATAATTCACCCCTCCACTTT. The J gene is TRBJ1-6, the V gene TRBV5-1, with TRBD1 matching 8 bases. The CDR3 covers 17 residues. J gave up 0 bases and V 3 bases, and 5 bases lay outside the gene matches. Germline V gives CDR1 SGHRS, CDR2 YFSETQ.